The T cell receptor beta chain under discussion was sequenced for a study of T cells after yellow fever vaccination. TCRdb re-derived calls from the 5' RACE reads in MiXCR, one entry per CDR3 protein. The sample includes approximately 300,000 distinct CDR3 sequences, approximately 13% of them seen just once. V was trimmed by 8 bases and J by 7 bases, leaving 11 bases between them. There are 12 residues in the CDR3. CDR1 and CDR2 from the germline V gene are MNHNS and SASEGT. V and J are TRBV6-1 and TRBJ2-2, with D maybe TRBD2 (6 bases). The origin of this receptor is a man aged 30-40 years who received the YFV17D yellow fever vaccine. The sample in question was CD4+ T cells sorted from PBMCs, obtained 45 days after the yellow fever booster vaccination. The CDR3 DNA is TGTGCCAGCCATACGGGAGTCGGGGAGCTGTTTTTT. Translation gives CASHTGVGELFF.